The rows below give T cell receptor beta chains drawn from one sample of a study of neurological immune-mediated disorders. TCRdb reanalysed the 5' RACE reads using MiXCR and keeps one entry per CDR3 protein. In the table there are 57,000 or so distinct CDR3 sequences, around 10% of which are singletons. Sequencing was performed on PBMCs. These receptors came from a man between 60 and 70 years old in good health. The CDR3 runs from the conserved cysteine through the conserved F or W. A D gene is named only where the DNA matches it firmly. Not all rows give a size; the values are once, few, many and, for expanded clones, a class.

v_call	d_call	cdr3_length	clone_size	j_call	cdr3_nt	cdr3_aa
TRBV5-1	NA	15	many	TRBJ2-3	TGCGCCAGCAGCTTGGTGTGGGGGGCAGAAGATACGCAGTATTTT	CASSLVWGAEDTQYF
TRBV5-1	TRBD1	18	many	TRBJ2-4	TGCGCCAGCAGCTTCTCGTCGACAGGGAAGGGAACCAAAAACATTCAGTACTTC	CASSFSSTGKGTKNIQYF
TRBV20-1	NA	12	many	TRBJ1-1	TGCAGTGCTAGAATGCGAAGGACTGAAGCTTTCTTT	CSARMRRTEAFF
TRBV7-2	NA	14	NA	TRBJ2-3	TGTACCAGCAGCTTATTGGGGGGGCGGGATACGCAGTATTTT	CTSSLLGGRDTQYF
TRBV7-9	NA	16	many	TRBJ2-1	TGTGCCAGCAGCTTACCCGGGGGAAGGTCCTACAATGAGCAGTTCTTC	CASSLPGGRSYNEQFF
TRBV19	TRBD2	15	NA	TRBJ2-3	TGTGCCAGTAGACCGACTAGCGGGCACACAGATACGCAGTATTTT	CASRPTSGHTDTQYF
TRBV7-9	NA	12	many	TRBJ2-7	TGTGCCAGCAGGGCGGGGTCCTACGAGCAGTACTTC	CASRAGSYEQYF
TRBV5-1	TRBD2	16	many	TRBJ2-1	TGCGCCAGCAGCCCGGAGGTGACTAGCGGGGGGAATGAGCAGTTCTTC	CASSPEVTSGGNEQFF
TRBV5-1	NA	18	many	TRBJ1-6	TGCGCCAGCAGCTTACGGACGACAGCGAGCTCCTATAATTCACCCCTCCACTTT	CASSLRTTASSYNSPLHF
TRBV12-3/TRBV12-4	TRBD1	14	many	TRBJ1-5	TGTGCCAGCAGTTTAACAGGGGGCGGGCAGCCCCAGCATTTT	CASSLTGGGQPQHF
TRBV7-2	TRBD1	14	many	TRBJ1-5	TGTGCCAGCAGCCCCGGGACAGGGGTACAGCCCCAGCATTTT	CASSPGTGVQPQHF
TRBV9	TRBD1	13	many	TRBJ1-2	TGTGCCAGCAGCCGGGGACAGGGCCGTGGCTACACCTTC	CASSRGQGRGYTF
TRBV6-2/TRBV6-3	TRBD2	15	many	TRBJ2-7	TGTGCCAGCAGTTCCACTAGCGGGGGGACCTACGAGCAGTACTTC	CASSSTSGGTYEQYF
TRBV7-2	TRBD1	18	many	TRBJ2-5	TGTGCCAGCAGCCCGGACCTAATACAGGGGTTGGGAGAAGAGACCCAGTACTTC	CASSPDLIQGLGEETQYF
TRBV10-3	NA	13	NA	TRBJ2-5	TGTGCCATCAGTGACGCAGTAGGGAAGACCCAGTACTTC	CAISDAVGKTQYF
TRBV5-1	NA	14	many	TRBJ2-5	TGCGCCAGCAGCTTCGGGGGCGCGTTCGAGACCCAGTACTTC	CASSFGGAFETQYF
TRBV3-1	TRBD2	18	many	TRBJ2-2	TGTGCCAGCAGCCAAGAGGCTCGGGCTAGCGGGGAAGACGGGGAGCTGTTTTTT	CASSQEARASGEDGELFF
TRBV7-9	NA	16	many	TRBJ2-6	TGTGCCAGCCCCTTAGAGGTACACTCTGGGGCCAACGTCCTGACTTTC	CASPLEVHSGANVLTF
TRBV20-1	NA	15	many	TRBJ2-7	TGCAGTGCTAGGGGTATAGAGGGGGGGACCTACGAGCAGTACTTC	CSARGIEGGTYEQYF
TRBV6-2/TRBV6-3	TRBD1	18	few	TRBJ2-1	TGTGCCAGCAGTTACGACAGGGAAGGACCCCAAAACGAGGATGAGCAGTTCTTC	CASSYDREGPQNEDEQFF
TRBV7-2	NA	15	NA	TRBJ2-1	TGTGCCAGCAGGTCTGGGGGGGGGCCCTACAATGAGCAGATCTTC	CASRSGGGPYNEQIF
TRBV11-2	TRBD2	18	NA	TRBJ2-1	TGTGCCAGCAGCTTAGATCGGTGGCCGCGGGGGGGGAGGGATGAGCAGTTCTTC	CASSLDRWPRGGRDEQFF
TRBV7-6	NA	16	many	TRBJ2-3	TGTGCCAGCAGCACCCTGGCGGGACCTAGCACAGATACGCAGTATTTT	CASSTLAGPSTDTQYF
TRBV29-1	TRBD1	13	NA	TRBJ1-1	TGCAGCGTCTTACAGGGGGCCGGCACTGAAGCTTTCTTT	CSVLQGAGTEAFF